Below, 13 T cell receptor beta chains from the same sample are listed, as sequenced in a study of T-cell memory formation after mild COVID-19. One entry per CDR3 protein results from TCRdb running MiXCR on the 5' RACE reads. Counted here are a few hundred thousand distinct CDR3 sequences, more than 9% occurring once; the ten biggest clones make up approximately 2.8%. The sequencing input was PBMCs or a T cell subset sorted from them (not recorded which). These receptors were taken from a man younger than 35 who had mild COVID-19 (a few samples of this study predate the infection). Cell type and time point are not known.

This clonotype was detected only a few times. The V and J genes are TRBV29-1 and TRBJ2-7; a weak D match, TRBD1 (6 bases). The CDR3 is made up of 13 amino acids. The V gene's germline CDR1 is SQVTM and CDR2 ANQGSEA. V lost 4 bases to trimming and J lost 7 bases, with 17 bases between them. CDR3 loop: CSVGTWAGEEQYF. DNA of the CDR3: TGCAGCGTTGGGACTTGGGCAGGGGAAGAGCAGTACTTC.

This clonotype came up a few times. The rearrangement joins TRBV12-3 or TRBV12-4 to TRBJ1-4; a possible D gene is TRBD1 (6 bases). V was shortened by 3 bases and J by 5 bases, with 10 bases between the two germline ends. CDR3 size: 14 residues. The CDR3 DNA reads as TGTGCCAGCAGTTTTAGGCAGGGGAATGAAAAACTGTTTTTT. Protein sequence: CASSFRQGNEKLFF.

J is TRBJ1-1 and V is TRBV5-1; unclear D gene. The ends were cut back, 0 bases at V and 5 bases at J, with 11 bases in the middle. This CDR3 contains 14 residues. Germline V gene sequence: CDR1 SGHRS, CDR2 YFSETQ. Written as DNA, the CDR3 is TGCGCCAGCAGCTTGGCCTCGGTAACGACTGAAGCTTTCTTT. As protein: CASSLASVTTEAFF.

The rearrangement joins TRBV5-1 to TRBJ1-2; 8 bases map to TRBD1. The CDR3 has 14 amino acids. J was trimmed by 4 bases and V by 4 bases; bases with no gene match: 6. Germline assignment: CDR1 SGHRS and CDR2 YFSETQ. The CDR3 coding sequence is TGCGCCAGCAGCCCGACAGGGGACGTCTATGGCTACACCTTC. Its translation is CASSPTGDVYGYTF.

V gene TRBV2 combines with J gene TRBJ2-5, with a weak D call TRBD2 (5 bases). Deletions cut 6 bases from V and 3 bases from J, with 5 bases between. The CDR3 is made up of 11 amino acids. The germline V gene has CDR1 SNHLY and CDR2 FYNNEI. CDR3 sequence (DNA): TGTGCCAGCAGGGAGGAAGAGACCCAGTACTTC. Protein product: CASREEETQYF.

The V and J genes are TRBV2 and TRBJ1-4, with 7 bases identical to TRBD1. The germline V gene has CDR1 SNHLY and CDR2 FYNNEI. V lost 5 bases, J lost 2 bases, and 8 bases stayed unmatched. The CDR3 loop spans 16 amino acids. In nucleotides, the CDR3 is TGTGCCAGCAGTCTTGACAGGGTGAAGACTAATGAAAAACTGTTTTTT. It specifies CASSLDRVKTNEKLFF.

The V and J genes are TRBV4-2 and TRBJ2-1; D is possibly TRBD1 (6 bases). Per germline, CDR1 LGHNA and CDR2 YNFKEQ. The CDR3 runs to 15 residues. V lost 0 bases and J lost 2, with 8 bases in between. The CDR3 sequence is CASSQEGAPYNEQFF. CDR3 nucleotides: TGTGCCAGCAGCCAAGAGGGGGCCCCCTACAATGAGCAGTTCTTC.

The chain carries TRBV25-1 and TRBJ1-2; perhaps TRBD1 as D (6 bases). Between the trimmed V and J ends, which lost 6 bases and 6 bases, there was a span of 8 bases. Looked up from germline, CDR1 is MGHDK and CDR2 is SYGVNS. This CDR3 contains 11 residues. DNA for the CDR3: TGTGCCAGCAGCAAGGGGGATGGCTACACCTTC. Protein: CASSKGDGYTF.

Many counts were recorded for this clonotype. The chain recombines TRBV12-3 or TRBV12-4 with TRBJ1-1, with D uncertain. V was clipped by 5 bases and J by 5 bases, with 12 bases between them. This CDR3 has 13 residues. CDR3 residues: CASSSSPRTEAFF. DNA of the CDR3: TGTGCCAGCAGTAGTAGCCCCAGGACTGAAGCTTTCTTT.

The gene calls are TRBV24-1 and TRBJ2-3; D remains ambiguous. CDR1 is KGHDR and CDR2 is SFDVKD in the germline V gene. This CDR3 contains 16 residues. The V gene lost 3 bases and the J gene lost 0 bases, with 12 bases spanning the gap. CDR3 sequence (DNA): TGTGCCACCAGTGATGCTAGAGACCCTAGCACAGATACGCAGTATTTT. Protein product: CATSDARDPSTDTQYF.

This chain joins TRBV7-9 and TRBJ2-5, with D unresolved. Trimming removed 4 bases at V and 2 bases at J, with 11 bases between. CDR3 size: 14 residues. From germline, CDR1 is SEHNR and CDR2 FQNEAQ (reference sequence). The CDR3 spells CASSYLAVQETQYF. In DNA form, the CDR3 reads TGTGCCAGCAGCTACCTGGCAGTTCAAGAGACCCAGTACTTC.

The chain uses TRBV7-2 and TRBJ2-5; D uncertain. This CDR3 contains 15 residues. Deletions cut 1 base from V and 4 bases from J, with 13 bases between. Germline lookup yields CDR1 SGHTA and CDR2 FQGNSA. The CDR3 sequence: CASSLGPRSAETQYF. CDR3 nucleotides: TGTGCCAGCAGCTTAGGGCCCCGGTCGGCAGAGACCCAGTACTTC.

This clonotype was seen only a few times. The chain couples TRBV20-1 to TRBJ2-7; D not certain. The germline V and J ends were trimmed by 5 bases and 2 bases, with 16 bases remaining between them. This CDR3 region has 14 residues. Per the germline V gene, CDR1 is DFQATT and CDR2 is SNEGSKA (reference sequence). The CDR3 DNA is TGCAGTGCTCACCTCGGCCTTCCTCCCTACGAGCAGTACTTC. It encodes CSAHLGLPPYEQYF.